Each of the 29 T cell receptor beta chains below was sequenced from the same sample in a study of shared clonotypes between healthy human individuals. The naive CD8 fraction comprised CD45RO-negative cells positively selected for CCR7 and excluded terminally differentiated effector memory CD45RA+ cells. Clones were read by immunoSEQ multiplex PCR, and TCRdb kept only the in-frame ones, dropping some. The data contain some 2,100,000 clones, about 92% of them singletons. The sample was naive CD8+ T cells from PBMCs. The receptor set was obtained from a man aged 18 to 30 in good health. Some clones in this sample may be carry-over from other donors' samples.

This clone showed up just once. V and J are TRBV4-1 and TRBJ2-3; TRBD2 matches at 7 bases. The CDR3 sequence is 17 residues long. V lost 1 base to trimming and J lost 1 base; unmatched junction nucleotides: 8. Germline V gives CDR1 MGHRA, CDR2 YSYEKL. CDR3 amino acids: CASSQVPSLAGTDTQYF. DNA for the CDR3: TGCGCCAGCAGCCAAGTCCCAAGTCTAGCGGGCACAGATACGCAGTATTTT.

The CDR3 coding sequence is TGCGCCAGCAGCCTCGGGGGGGCCCCCTACGAGCAGTACTTC. It codes for CASSLGGAPYEQYF. The chain has TRBV5-1 and TRBJ2-7; 8 positions agree with TRBD2. The junction had 5 bases not matched to a gene; V was cut back by 4 bases and J by 2 bases. The germline V gene has CDR1 SGHRS and CDR2 YFSETQ. The CDR3 is made up of 14 amino acids.

This sequence joins TRBV5-8 and TRBJ2-3; weak D call: TRBD2 (5 bases). The V end was cut by 3 bases, the J end by 1 base, with 6 bases between. The CDR3 contains 13 residues. Germline V gives CDR1 SGHTS, CDR2 YDEGEE. The CDR3 nucleotides are TGTGCCAGCAGCTGGGGAGGCACAGATACGCAGTATTTT. It is translated as CASSWGGTDTQYF.

V gene TRBV19 combines with J gene TRBJ1-1; no definite D call. Trimming took off 3 bases at V and 1 base at J, with 15 bases between the two ends. Per germline, CDR1 LNHDA and CDR2 SQIVND (reference sequence). The CDR3 spans 16 residues. The CDR3 here is CASSMIQRDPNTEAFF. The CDR3 DNA sequence: TGTGCCAGTAGTATGATCCAGCGGGATCCGAACACTGAAGCTTTCTTT.

The chain recombines TRBV2 with TRBJ2-1; perhaps D is TRBD1 or TRBD2 (5 bases each). The V end lost 5 bases, the J end lost 2 bases, and 13 bases lay between the germline ends. Germline loops: CDR1 SNHLY, CDR2 FYNNEI. This CDR3 has 15 residues. CDR3 DNA: TGTGCCAGCAGTCGGGGCCTGGAGACCTACAATGAGCAGTTCTTC. Translated, it gives CASSRGLETYNEQFF.

The chain is built from TRBV7-8 and TRBJ2-4; TRBD1 matches at 7 bases. V was clipped by 2 bases and J by 6 bases; unmatched bases: 7. CDR1 SGHVS and CDR2 FQNEAQ come from the germline V gene. The CDR3 is 15 residues long. The CDR3, as DNA: TGTGCCAGCAGCTTAAGCCCGGGACAGCTAAACATTCAGTACTTC. Translating it yields CASSLSPGQLNIQYF.

This rearrangement joins TRBV5-5 to TRBJ2-1; D tentatively fits TRBD1 or TRBD2 (5 bases each). Trimming took off 0 bases at V and 8 bases at J, with 12 bases between the two ends. The CDR3 has 14 residues. The germline V gene has CDR1 SGHKS and CDR2 YYEKEE (reference sequence). The CDR3 spells CASSLVWGTHEQFF. The CDR3 nucleotides read TGTGCCAGCAGCTTGGTTTGGGGGACCCATGAGCAGTTCTTC.

This rearrangement joins TRBV29-1 to TRBJ2-2; D not certain. Germline assignment: CDR1 SQVTM and CDR2 ANQGSEA. CDR3 size: 13 residues. V was pared by 4 bases and J by 4 bases, with 10 bases between. CDR3 protein: CSVVAGSTGELFF. DNA of the CDR3: TGCAGCGTTGTTGCAGGCAGCACCGGGGAGCTGTTTTTT.

The chain joins TRBV10-3 to TRBJ2-7, with 7 bases that match TRBD1. The CDR3 spans 14 residues. CDR1 is ENHRY, CDR2 SYGVKD, per germline. Trimming took 6 bases from V and 1 from J; bases not matched to a gene: 6. CDR3: CAIRIGQASYEQYF. The DNA for the CDR3 is TGTGCCATCAGGATTGGACAGGCTTCCTACGAGCAGTACTTC.

The V and J genes are TRBV13 and TRBJ1-1; 7 bases line up with TRBD1. Germline lookup yields CDR1 PRHDT and CDR2 FYEKMQ (reference sequence). The CDR3 contains 15 residues. The V and J ends lost 2 bases and 5 bases, in that order; junction bases with no gene match: 8. This chain's CDR3 is CASSLRDSGWTEAFF. The DNA of the CDR3 is TGTGCCAGCAGCTTACGGGACAGTGGTTGGACTGAAGCTTTCTTT.

This rearrangement joins TRBV4-1 to TRBJ1-3; 7 nucleotides align to TRBD1. The length of the CDR3 is 15 residues. The germline V gene encodes CDR1 MGHRA and CDR2 YSYEKL. With V trimmed by 3 bases and J by 6 bases, 8 bases remained unmatched. The CDR3 loop is CASSQTDRVANTIYF. The CDR3, as DNA: TGCGCCAGCAGCCAGACAGACAGGGTCGCAAACACCATATATTTT.

This clone was observed a few times. This chain connects TRBV28 to TRBJ1-2, with D perhaps matching TRBD1 (5 bases). Germline CDR1 reads MDHEN; CDR2 reads SYDVKM. The CDR3 has 12 residues. The V gene lost 11 bases and the J gene lost 6 bases, with 16 bases spanning the gap. Written as DNA, the CDR3 is TGTGCCCGACGGGCAGGGAACCATGGCTACACCTTC. Its translation is CARRAGNHGYTF.

The chain employs TRBV7-2 and TRBJ1-2; perhaps TRBD1 as D (6 bases). The CDR3 contains 14 residues. V lost 5 bases and J lost 9, with 19 bases in between. The germline V gene encodes CDR1 SGHTA and CDR2 FQGNSA. CDR3 sequence reads: CASSQDPGVWSYTF. CDR3 nucleotide sequence: TGTGCCAGCAGCCAGGATCCAGGGGTCTGGAGCTACACCTTC.

V and J are TRBV11-2 and TRBJ1-3, with D unclear. The CDR3 is 18 amino acids. Germline loops: CDR1 SGHAT, CDR2 FQNNGV. V was pared by 5 bases and J by 0 bases, with 20 bases between. CDR3 in amino acids: CASSNTIPAVISGNTIYF. In DNA, the CDR3 is TGTGCCAGCAGCAACACCATCCCCGCTGTAATCTCTGGAAACACCATATATTTT.

This clone was observed once. This CDR3 is also generated by other DNA sequences in the sample. The chain has TRBV6-5 and TRBJ2-7; weak D call: TRBD2 (6 bases). The CDR3 contains 15 residues. V lost 2 bases and J 0 bases, leaving 11 bases between the germline ends. Germline values: CDR1 MNHEY, CDR2 SVGAGI. CDR3 in amino acids: CASSYLGGSSYEQYF. The CDR3 DNA reads TGTGCCAGCAGTTACCTGGGGGGTAGCTCCTACGAGCAGTACTTC.

V and J are TRBV9 and TRBJ2-1, with 14 bases identical to TRBD2. Per germline, CDR1 SGDLS and CDR2 YYNGEE. The length of the CDR3 is 15 residues. The ends lost 4 bases at V and 10 bases at J; junction bases unmatched: 7. As DNA, the CDR3 is TGTGCCAGCAGCCAAGGACTAGCGGGAGGTGTGGAGCAGTTCTTC. Residues: CASSQGLAGGVEQFF.

This clone was counted a single time. The chain employs TRBV4-2 and TRBJ2-1; D could derive from TRBD1 or TRBD2 (5 bases each). Trimming shortened V by 0 bases and J by 15 bases, and 18 bases separated the two germline ends. The CDR3 is made up of 14 amino acids. The V gene's germline CDR1 is LGHNA and CDR2 YNFKEQ. The CDR3 region is CASSQERGARHRFF. CDR3 nucleotide sequence: TGTGCCAGCAGCCAAGAGAGGGGAGCGAGGCACCGGTTCTTC.

V and J are TRBV5-1 and TRBJ2-7, with TRBD2 as a possible D gene (7 bases). The CDR3 totals 15 residues. Trimming removed 0 bases from V and 5 bases from J, with 15 bases in between. Germline V gene sequence: CDR1 SGHRS, CDR2 YFSETQ. CDR3 protein: CASSLGLGGLDEQYF. The CDR3 DNA reads TGCGCCAGCAGCTTGGGTCTGGGGGGGCTGGACGAGCAGTACTTC.

The rearrangement links TRBV6-5 to TRBJ1-2; 7 positions match TRBD1. Germline CDR1 and CDR2: MNHEY and SVGAGI. V shed 4 bases, J shed 4 bases, and the junction held 3 bases outside the gene matches. This CDR3 has 13 amino acids. CDR3 region: CASSWGQTYGYTF. The CDR3 coding sequence is TGTGCCAGCAGTTGGGGACAGACCTATGGCTACACCTTC.

V gene TRBV10-2 combines with J gene TRBJ2-7, with 8 bases identical to TRBD1. After removal of 2 bases from V and 4 bases from J, the junction contained 1 base not matched to a gene. This CDR3 contains 13 residues. Germline assignment: CDR1 WSHSY and CDR2 SAAADI. The CDR3 coding sequence is TGCGCCAGCAGTGAGACAGGGGGTTACGAGCAGTACTTC. Its protein is CASSETGGYEQYF.

The rearrangement joins TRBV28 to TRBJ2-3, with a possible D match to TRBD1 (6 bases). CDR3 size: 15 residues. The germline gives CDR1 MDHEN, CDR2 SYDVKM. Trimming removed 3 bases at V and 2 bases at J, with 12 bases between. CDR3 coding DNA: TGTGCCAGCAGTTTCGGACAGTTCTCCACAGATACGCAGTATTTT. The encoded protein is CASSFGQFSTDTQYF. Looking up the rest from reference TRBV28 and TRBJ2-3 gives the full variable domain: DVKVTQSSRYLVKRTGEKVFLECVQDMDHENMFWYRQDPGLGLRLIYFSYDVKMKEKGDIPEGYSVSREKKERFSLILESASTNQTSMYLCASSFGQFSTDTQYFGPGTRLTVL.

V usage is TRBV4-3 and J usage is TRBJ2-3; 9 bases align to TRBD1. Looked up from germline, CDR1 is LGHNA and CDR2 is YSLEER. V gave up 3 bases and J gave up 0 bases; unmatched junction bases: 4. CDR3 size: 16 residues. CDR3: CASSQEGTGSTDTQYF. CDR3 sequence (DNA): TGCGCCAGCAGCCAGGAAGGGACAGGGAGCACAGATACGCAGTATTTT.

The chain has TRBV13 and TRBJ2-5, with 10 bases matching TRBD2. V shed 7 bases and J 0 bases; nucleotides not matched to a gene: 11. This CDR3 is 17 amino acids long. Looked up from germline, CDR1 is PRHDT and CDR2 is FYEKMQ (reference sequence). The CDR3 DNA sequence: TGTGCCAGCACCTCTAGGGAGCGGGAGGGGCACCAAGAGACCCAGTACTTC. Amino acid sequence: CASTSREREGHQETQYF.

The J gene is TRBJ2-7, the V gene TRBV19; either TRBD1 or TRBD2 may supply D (5 bases each). The CDR3 extends over 14 amino acids. Trimming cost V 4 bases and J 7 bases, with 17 bases left between them. CDR1 LNHDA and CDR2 SQIVND come from the germline V gene (reference sequence). The DNA of the CDR3 is TGTGCCAGTAGTACGGGACCCCGGACGACGGAGCAGTACTTC. Its translation is CASSTGPRTTEQYF.

The J gene is TRBJ2-2, the V gene TRBV16; D gene unclear. Germline loops: CDR1 KGHSY, CDR2 FQNENV. Trimming left V 0 bases short and J 5 bases short, with 10 bases between. The CDR3 totals 15 residues. DNA for the CDR3: TGTGCCAGCAGCCAATCTTCTTGGGGAACCGGGGAGCTGTTTTTT. Translating it yields CASSQSSWGTGELFF.

This clone turned up a few times. The J gene is TRBJ1-2, the V gene TRBV30; TRBD1 might be the D (6 bases). The CDR3 extends over 14 amino acids. The V end was cut by 2 bases, the J end by 7 bases, with 17 bases between. The germline V gene encodes CDR1 GTSNPN and CDR2 SVGIG (reference sequence). The CDR3 here is CAWSRTDPRRGYTF. As DNA, the CDR3 is TGTGCCTGGAGTCGGACAGATCCAAGGCGTGGCTACACCTTC.

This chain joins TRBV4-3 and TRBJ2-7; TRBD1 is a possible D gene (6 bases). With 0 bases removed from V and 3 bases from J, the gap between germline ends came to 9 bases. CDR1 is LGHNA, CDR2 YSLEER, per germline. The CDR3 extends over 14 amino acids. Written as DNA, the CDR3 is TGCGCCAGCAGCCAAGAGCACAGGGACTACGAGCAGTACTTC. This translates into CASSQEHRDYEQYF.

A note on this clone: The same CDR3 is also encoded by other DNA sequences in this sample. This chain connects TRBV5-1 to TRBJ2-7, with D tentatively TRBD1 (5 bases). The germline V gene encodes CDR1 SGHRS and CDR2 YFSETQ. Deletions cut 4 bases from V and 3 bases from J, with 11 bases between. This CDR3 is built from 13 residues. CDR3 bases: TGCGCCAGCAGCGACAGCCTAAGCTACGAGCAGTACTTC. Amino acid sequence: CASSDSLSYEQYF.

The chain uses TRBV28 and TRBJ1-3; 9 nucleotides match TRBD1. CDR1 MDHEN and CDR2 SYDVKM come from the germline V gene. The CDR3 has 17 residues. Trimming removed 6 bases from V and 2 bases from J; junction bases left unmatched: 11. The CDR3 nucleotides read TGTGCCAGCAGGCAGGGACAGGGAATTTTACCTGGAAACACCATATATTTT. Amino acid sequence: CASRQGQGILPGNTIYF.